Below, 13 T cell receptor beta chains from the same sample are listed, as sequenced in a study of response to subunit inactivated influenza vaccine. Each CDR3 protein is one row after TCRdb ran MiXCR on the RT-PCR reads. The sample holds approximately 290,000 distinct CDR3 sequences, 20% to 25% seen once. The material sequenced was PBMCs from blood, taken about 19 months after vaccination. These receptors were taken from a man between 50 and 69 years old who received an inactivated influenza vaccine.

The J gene is TRBJ2-1, the V gene TRBV20-1, with D hard to call. CDR1 is DFQATT and CDR2 is SNEGSKA in the germline V gene (reference sequence). The V end lost 1 base, the J end lost 5 bases, and 15 bases lay between the germline ends. The CDR3 contains 15 residues. Here the CDR3 DNA reads TGCAGTGCTAGAGTCGAAGATCCCCGGGACAATGAGCAGTTCTTC. Amino acids: CSARVEDPRDNEQFF.

The rearrangement links TRBV11-2 to TRBJ2-1, with 10 positions matching TRBD2. This CDR3 contains 15 residues. J was trimmed by 8 bases and V by 6 bases; bases with no gene match: 10. Germline V gene lookup returns CDR1 SGHAT and CDR2 FQNNGV. In DNA, the CDR3 is TGTGCCAGCAGTTCCTTAGCGGGAGGTACCCATGAGCAGTTCTTC. It codes for CASSSLAGGTHEQFF.

This clonotype was recorded at least ten times. J is TRBJ1-1 and V is TRBV7-8; 8 nucleotides line up with TRBD1. The CDR3 has 14 amino acids. Germline values: CDR1 SGHVS, CDR2 FQNEAQ. V shed 5 bases, J shed 0 bases, and the junction held 2 bases outside the gene matches. DNA for the CDR3: TGTGCCAGCAGCCCGGACAGGGTGAACACTGAAGCTTTCTTT. Translating gives CASSPDRVNTEAFF.

A few counts support this clonotype. This chain uses TRBV9 with TRBJ2-1; D remains ambiguous. The CDR3 contains 15 residues. The germline V and J ends were trimmed by 0 bases and 0 bases, with 7 bases remaining between them. Germline CDR1 is SGDLS and CDR2 is YYNGEE. The CDR3, as DNA: TGTGCCAGCAGCGTAGTCGATTACTCCTACAATGAGCAGTTCTTC. Its protein is CASSVVDYSYNEQFF.

V and J are TRBV20-1 and TRBJ1-5, with D possibly matching TRBD1 (5 bases). This CDR3 has 14 amino acids. Trimming stripped 1 base from V and 1 base from J, with 8 bases between. CDR1 and CDR2 (germline): DFQATT, SNEGSKA (reference sequence). The CDR3 loop reads CSARAGESNQPQHF. CDR3 DNA: TGCAGTGCTAGAGCGGGGGAGAGCAATCAGCCCCAGCATTTT.

The chain recombines TRBV3-1 with TRBJ2-1; TRBD1 agrees at 11 bases. The germline CDR1 and CDR2 sequences are LGHDT and YNNKEL (reference sequence). The CDR3 is 16 residues long. The J segment lost 8 bases and the V segment lost 3 bases, leaving 9 bases of the junction unmatched. This CDR3 is CASSHPRTGGLHEQFF. CDR3 DNA sequence: TGTGCCAGCAGCCACCCTAGGACAGGGGGCCTCCATGAGCAGTTCTTC.

The rearrangement joins TRBV12-3 or TRBV12-4 to TRBJ2-1, with 12 bases that match TRBD2. This CDR3 comprises 16 residues. With 6 bases clipped from V and 5 bases from J, the junction kept 8 bases outside the gene matches. CDR3 coding DNA: TGTGCCAGCAGCCTGACTAGCGGGGGCCGAAACAATGAGCAGTTCTTC. Translated: CASSLTSGGRNNEQFF.

The V call is TRBV28, the J call TRBJ2-1, with 7 bases aligning to TRBD2. CDR1 and CDR2 (germline): MDHEN, SYDVKM. The trim removed 2 bases at V and 2 bases at J, leaving 6 bases unmatched. This CDR3 comprises 16 residues. CDR3 loop: CASSLNFAGAYNEQFF. The CDR3 DNA is TGTGCCAGCAGTTTAAATTTCGCGGGAGCCTACAATGAGCAGTTCTTC.

The chain combines TRBV20-1 with TRBJ2-5; D is possibly TRBD1 (5 bases). V lost 2 bases, J lost 1 base, and 17 bases lay in between. The CDR3 has 16 amino acids. CDR1 and CDR2 (germline): DFQATT, SNEGSKA (reference sequence). CDR3 in amino acids: CSARSRTIVSQETQYF. The CDR3, as DNA: TGCAGTGCTAGATCCCGGACAATAGTCTCCCAAGAGACCCAGTACTTC.

There are a few counts of this clonotype. This sequence joins TRBV2 and TRBJ2-1; D possibly matches TRBD1 or TRBD2 (5 bases each). This CDR3 has 13 amino acids. With 5 bases removed from V and 7 bases from J, the gap between germline ends came to 12 bases. The germline V gene has CDR1 SNHLY and CDR2 FYNNEI. CDR3 residues: CASSWLGENEQFF. The CDR3 DNA is TGTGCCAGCAGTTGGTTGGGGGAGAATGAGCAGTTCTTC.

This clonotype was detected a few times. The rearrangement joins TRBV11-2 to TRBJ1-5, with D hard to call. This CDR3 has 13 residues. Germline lookup yields CDR1 SGHAT and CDR2 FQNNGV. V dropped 0 bases and J dropped 7 bases, with 7 bases sitting between them. CDR3 in amino acids: CASSLDMGQPQHF. In nucleotides, the CDR3 is TGTGCCAGCAGCTTAGATATGGGGCAGCCCCAGCATTTT. Complete variable domain (other parts from reference TRBV11-2 and TRBJ1-5): EAGVAQSPRYKIIEKRQSVAFWCNPISGHATLYWYQQILGQGPKLLIQFQNNGVVDDSQLPKDRFSAERLKGVDSTLKIQPAKLEDSAVYLCASSLDMGQPQHFGDGTRLSIL.

CDR3 DNA: TGTGCCAGCAGTCACCTGCGGGGGGCGGTTGACACTGAAGCTTTCTTT. Amino acids: CASSHLRGAVDTEAFF. The rearrangement uses TRBV28 and TRBJ1-1, with D possibly being TRBD1 (6 bases). The CDR3 has 16 amino acids. Trimming cost V 5 bases and J 3 bases, with 19 bases left between them. Germline assignment: CDR1 MDHEN and CDR2 SYDVKM.

V usage is TRBV6-2 or TRBV6-3 and J usage is TRBJ1-6, with D tentatively TRBD1 (6 bases). Trimming shortened V by 2 bases and J by 8 bases, and 31 bases separated the two germline ends. Germline CDR1 and CDR2: MNHEY and SVGEGT. This CDR3 region has 21 residues. For the CDR3, the DNA is TGTGCCAGCAGTTACCCCCAACCAGGACCCGACAGGTATAAGCCGGATTCACCCCTCCACTTT. This encodes CASSYPQPGPDRYKPDSPLHF.